Presented here are 10 T cell receptor beta chains from one specimen sequenced in a study of Graves' ophthalmopathy and Graves' hyperthyroidism (dated by TCRdb to between 2017 and 2018). TCRdb names Illumina HiSeq 2000 as the instrument used. TCR beta CDR3 regions were amplified from RNA transcripts for repertoire sequencing. The first round was an RT-PCR using HTBI primers with the Qiagen OneStep RT-PCR kit, and this first round was followed by a second-round multiplex PCR, then size selection and purification. TCRdb applied fastp at Q25 and MiXCR to the public reads, then kept only in-frame beta chains. A single entry per CDR3 protein holds the most common genes and DNA from its merged rows. The table for this sample lists about 180,000 distinct CDR3 sequences; less than 45% of them were counted only once. 5.8% of the sample goes to the ten largest clones. Sample: peripheral blood. The receptor source for this set is a woman aged 40 to 50 with Graves' ophthalmopathy. Donor details come from another sample of the same person, matched by shared clones.

Ten or more counts support this clonotype. The chain joins TRBV29-1 to TRBJ2-7, with a weak D call TRBD2 (5 bases). The germline CDR1 and CDR2 sequences are SQVTM and ANQGSEA. V dropped 4 bases and J dropped 6 bases, with 13 bases sitting between them. CDR3 size: 12 residues. The CDR3: CSVGDNRGEQYF. The DNA for the CDR3 is TGCAGCGTTGGAGACAATCGGGGCGAGCAGTACTTC.

The chain couples TRBV7-8 to TRBJ2-5; either TRBD1 or TRBD2 may fit D (5 bases each). Germline V gives CDR1 SGHVS, CDR2 FQNEAQ. The V end was cut by 3 bases, the J end by 7 bases, with 12 bases between. The CDR3 is 13 amino acids. CDR3 bases: TGTGCCAGCAGCTTGAGGGGCTCGAGGACCCAGTACTTC. This sequence encodes CASSLRGSRTQYF.

This clonotype was counted many times. V usage is TRBV2 and J usage is TRBJ1-5, with 7 bases identical to TRBD1. The V gene end was trimmed by 6 bases and the J gene end by 6 bases; junction bases not matched to a gene: 8. The CDR3 is made up of 14 amino acids. Looked up from germline, CDR1 is SNHLY and CDR2 is FYNNEI. Here the CDR3 DNA reads TGTGCCAGCAGGGGGCAGGGGGTGCCTCAGCCCCAGCATTTT. It is translated as CASRGQGVPQPQHF.

The table lists this clonotype with many counts. The chain is built from TRBV2 and TRBJ1-5; TRBD1 matches at 9 bases. The CDR3 runs to 13 residues. V gave up 9 bases and J gave up 4 bases; unmatched junction bases: 4. The germline V gene encodes CDR1 SNHLY and CDR2 FYNNEI. CDR3 in amino acids: CASTGQGNQPQHF. In DNA form, the CDR3 reads TGTGCCAGTACCGGACAGGGGAATCAGCCCCAGCATTTT.

In its sample, this clonotype was seen many times. J is TRBJ1-5 and V is TRBV6-5, with D possibly TRBD1 on 5 matching bases. Germline loops: CDR1 MNHEY, CDR2 SVGAGI. The CDR3 length is 13 residues. V was pared by 6 bases and J by 5 bases, with 11 bases between. CDR3 coding DNA: TGTGCCAGCAGCCGGGGGGTATATCAGCCCCAGCATTTT. The encoded protein is CASSRGVYQPQHF.

This clonotype was detected ten times or more. The chain couples TRBV6-5 to TRBJ2-5; a possible D gene is TRBD1 (5 bases). The V and J ends lost 2 bases and 4 bases respectively, with 17 bases between them. The CDR3 contains 16 residues. Germline V CDR1 and CDR2: MNHEY, SVGAGI. DNA of the CDR3: TGTGCCAGCAGTTACACGTTCAGGGCCGCCGGAGAGACCCAGTACTTC. It specifies CASSYTFRAAGETQYF.

Many counts were recorded for this clonotype. The chain links TRBV12-3 or TRBV12-4 to TRBJ1-2; D is undetermined. The V end was cut by 4 bases, the J end by 5 bases, with 11 bases between. The CDR3 runs to 13 residues. The CDR3 reads CASSSLGEYGYTF. The DNA for the CDR3 is TGTGCCAGCAGTTCGCTGGGAGAATATGGCTACACCTTC.

This clonotype was seen repeatedly, ten times or more. The chain couples TRBV19 to TRBJ1-5, with D unresolved. CDR3 length: 14 amino acids. V shed 9 bases and J shed 7 bases, with 19 bases lying between them. CDR1 is LNHDA and CDR2 is SQIVND in the germline V gene (reference sequence). The CDR3 sequence is CASRLWGGEQPQHF. For the CDR3, the DNA is TGTGCCAGCCGCCTCTGGGGTGGTGAGCAGCCCCAGCATTTT.

This clonotype was seen repeatedly, ten times or more. This chain joins TRBV20-1 and TRBJ1-5; D call uncertain. Germline V lookup: CDR1 DFQATT, CDR2 SNEGSKA (reference sequence). V lost 7 bases, J lost 1 base, and 14 bases lay in between. The CDR3 contains 14 residues. CDR3 residues: CSGGGVGSNQPQHF. Here the CDR3 DNA reads TGCAGTGGCGGCGGGGTCGGGAGCAATCAGCCCCAGCATTTT.

This clonotype was counted at least ten times. One end of the junction is discordant with germline, which a read error may explain. The gene calls are TRBV2 and TRBJ1-2; 7 positions match TRBD1. CDR3 length: 12 residues. Germline V gene data show CDR1 as SNHLY and CDR2 as FYNNEI. The DNA for the CDR3 is TGTGCCAGCAGCCAGGGGGACTATGGCTACGCCTTC. Translating it yields CASSQGDYGYAF.